The source of this T cell receptor beta chain is a study of shared clonotypes between healthy human individuals. Study-wide results and caveats: Relative to memory subsets, naive subsets generally showed larger estimated richness. Read depth was anticipated to influence clonotype sharing among donors.

As to this clone: Its antigen is still unknown.

Here immunoSEQ multiplex PCR was the method, and the copy in TCRdb shows in-frame clones only, minus some. The data hold over 1.4 million clones, with roughly 95% observed a single time. Germline V gene data show CDR1 as SQVTM and CDR2 as ANQGSEA. CDR3 length equals 16 residues. With 1 base clipped from V and 7 bases from J, the junction kept 10 bases outside the gene matches. Every one of the donors was a Caucasian adult that lived in Nashville, Tennessee. The source material was naive CD4+ T cells sorted from blood. Subset: CD45RA+ positively selected. V gene TRBV29-1 combines with J gene TRBJ2-2; TRBD2 matches 9 bases. This sequence originates from a man aged 30 to 45 in good health. The CDR3 region has the DNA TGCAGCGTTGAAGTGGGGGTAGCGGGAGTTATCGGGGAGCTGTTTTTT. It specifies CSVEVGVAGVIGELFF.